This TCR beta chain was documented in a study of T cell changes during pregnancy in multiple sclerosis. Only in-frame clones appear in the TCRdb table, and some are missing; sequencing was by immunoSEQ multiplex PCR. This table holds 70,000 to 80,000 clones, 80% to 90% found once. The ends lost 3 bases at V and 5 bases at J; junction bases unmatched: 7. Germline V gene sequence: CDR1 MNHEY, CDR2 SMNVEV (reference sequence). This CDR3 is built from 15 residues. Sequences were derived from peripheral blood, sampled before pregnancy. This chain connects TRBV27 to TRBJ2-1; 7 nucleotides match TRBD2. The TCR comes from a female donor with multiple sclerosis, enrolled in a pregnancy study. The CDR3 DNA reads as TGTGCCAGCAGTTTTGGACGGGAGGTGAACAATGAGCAGTTCTTC. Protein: CASSFGREVNNEQFF.